Following are 15 T cell receptor beta chains from one sample sequenced in a study of tumor and adjacent non-tumor tissue in lung cancer. A modified ARM-PCR protocol with three rounds of nested PCR amplified TCRbeta. TCRdb passed the multiplex PCR reads through MiXCR, listing each CDR3 protein once. This sample carries 120,000 to 150,000 distinct CDR3 sequences, around 61% of them seen once, and the ten largest clones take 15% to 20%. No cell sorting was done before RNA was extracted from the tissue. The sequencing sample was made of lung tumor tissue. These receptors were collected from a man in his fifties or sixties with small cell lung cancer.

As regards this clonotype: Sequence at one end of the junction differs from germline and may be a read error. The V call is TRBV4-1, the J call TRBJ2-7; 8 bases match TRBD2. CDR3 length: 19 amino acids. CDR1 MGHRA and CDR2 YSYEKL come from the germline V gene. CDR3 loop: CASSPKGLEGLRSSYEQYF. The DNA of the CDR3 is TGCGCCAGCAGCCCAAAGGGACTAGAGGGATTGAGGAGCTCCTACGAGCAATATTTC.

The chain couples TRBV20-1 to TRBJ2-2; D uncertain. This CDR3 region has 14 residues. V dropped 7 bases and J dropped 1 base, with 13 bases sitting between them. Germline values: CDR1 DFQATT, CDR2 SNEGSKA (reference sequence). The CDR3 nucleotides are TGCAGTGTTCCCTGGGCAGGGAACACCGGGGAGCTGTTTTTT. It is translated as CSVPWAGNTGELFF.

Details on this clonotype: A much larger clone differs from this one at a single base, so this may be a read error. The chain carries TRBV4-1 and TRBJ1-1; a weak D match, TRBD1 (6 bases). The CDR3 runs to 16 residues. Germline V CDR1 and CDR2: MGHRA, YSYEKL. CDR3 residues: CARSPQSLGTRGGAFF. The CDR3 DNA reads as TGCGCCCGCAGCCCCCAGTCGCTCGGGACACGGGGGGGAGCTTTCTTT.

To note about this clonotype: The junction does not match germline at one end; this may be a read error. This sequence joins TRBV11-1 and TRBJ2-3; TRBD2 might be the D (5 bases). Germline assignment: CDR1 SGHAT and CDR2 FQDESV (reference sequence). The CDR3 length is 17 residues. The CDR3 loop is CASSVAMGVTWADTQYF. In DNA, the CDR3 is TGTGCCAGCAGCGTAGCCATGGGAGTGACCTGGGCAGATACGCAATATTTT.

Note on this clonotype: It may be a read error: a sequence one base away is much more abundant. The V call is TRBV29-1, the J call TRBJ1-6, with 8 bases fitting TRBD1. CDR1 and CDR2 (germline): SQVTM, ANQGSEA. The CDR3 runs to 13 residues. J was trimmed by 7 bases and V by 6 bases; bases with no gene match: 5. The CDR3 DNA reads as TGCAGCGTAGTGGACAGGGCGAATTCACCCCTCCACTTT. Protein product: CSVVDRANSPLHF.

As concerns this clonotype: Compared with germline, one end of the junction differs, possibly owing to a read error. The chain carries TRBV20-1 and TRBJ2-3; the match to TRBD2 covers 8 bases. CDR3 size: 16 residues. CDR1 DFQATT and CDR2 SNEGSKA come from the germline V gene (reference sequence). CDR3 in amino acids: CSPRPVTSGYTDTQYF. The CDR3 region has the DNA TGCAGTCCTAGGCCCGTCACTAGCGGCTACACAGATACGCAGTATTTT.

As to this clonotype: At one end the junction does not follow the germline gene, possibly because of a read error. The DNA of the CDR3 is TGCAGTGCTCGGACAGGAACCGATCAGCCCAAGCATTTT. Amino acids: CSARTGTDQPKHF. V is TRBV20-1 and J is TRBJ1-5; the match to TRBD1 covers 7 bases. This CDR3 contains 13 residues. Germline-derived CDR1 and CDR2 are DFQATT and SNEGSKA (reference sequence).

Turning to this clonotype: The final CDR3 position lacks the conserved phenylalanine or tryptophan, pointing to a likely read error. The rearrangement joins TRBV20-1 to TRBJ2-5, with a weak D call TRBD2 (6 bases). CDR1 and CDR2 from the germline V gene are DFQATT and SNEGSKA (reference sequence). Deletions cut 7 bases from V and 5 bases from J, with 11 bases between. This CDR3 spans 11 amino acids. CDR3 DNA sequence: TGCAGTGTTAGCCGGGGGGAGACCCAGTACCTC. This codes for CSVSRGETQYL.

On this clonotype: At one boundary the junction diverges from the germline segment, which might be a read error. The chain couples TRBV6-1 to TRBJ2-5, with 7 bases matching TRBD1. Germline CDR1 reads MNHNS; CDR2 reads SASEGT. CDR3 length: 13 amino acids. The CDR3 DNA reads TGTGCCAGCTGTGAGACAGGGACGAAGACCCAGTACTTC. Translating gives CASCETGTKTQYF.

This clonotype appeared many times. J is TRBJ2-3 and V is TRBV20-1; no definite D call. CDR1 and CDR2 (germline): DFQATT, SNEGSKA (reference sequence). Trimming removed 1 base at V and 2 bases at J, with 4 bases between. This CDR3 region has 12 residues. CDR3: CSARGDTDTQYF. CDR3 nucleotide sequence: TGCAGTGCTAGAGGGGACACAGATACGCAGTATTTT.

Comments on this clonotype: The CDR3 does not close with the conserved phenylalanine or tryptophan, likely indicating a read error. This rearrangement joins TRBV11-3 to TRBJ1-3; D unresolved. Germline loops: CDR1 SGHNT, CDR2 YENEEA. The germline V and J ends were trimmed by 0 bases and 2 bases, with 8 bases remaining between them. This CDR3 contains 15 residues. CDR3 DNA sequence: TGTGCCAGCAGCTTAGAAGGATCCCCTGGAAACACCATATATTCT. Translation: CASSLEGSPGNTIYS.

This clonotype was seen a few times. One end of the junction does not line up with germline, which may come from a read error. The V and J genes are TRBV20-1 and TRBJ2-7; 7 nucleotides align to TRBD1. The length of the CDR3 is 15 residues. The germline gives CDR1 DFQATT, CDR2 SNEGSKA (reference sequence). CDR3 region: CSARVGTALSYEQCF. The CDR3 DNA follows: TGCAGTGCTAGAGTCGGGACAGCGCTCTCTTACGAGCAGTGCTTC.

In the case of this clonotype: The junction does not match germline at one end; this may be a read error. This rearrangement joins TRBV11-3 to TRBJ1-4; a possible D gene is TRBD1 (5 bases). This CDR3 region has 15 residues. CDR1 and CDR2 from the germline V gene are SGHNT and YENEEA. In nucleotides, the CDR3 is TGTGCCAGCAGCTTATCAGGGAACCTTAATGGAAAACTGTTTTTT. It is translated as CASSLSGNLNGKLFF. Combining the CDR3 with reference TRBV11-3 and TRBJ1-4 gives the whole variable domain EAGVVQSPRYKIIEKKQPVAFWCNPISGHNTLYWYLQNLGQGPELLIRYENEEAVDDSQLPKDRFSAERLKGVDSTLKIQPAELGDSAVYLCASSLSGNLNGKLFFGSGTQLSVL.

About this clonotype itself: This may arise from a read error, as a much more abundant clone is one base away. The chain is built from TRBV10-3 and TRBJ2-1; perhaps TRBD1 as D (6 bases). CDR1 is ENHRY and CDR2 is SYGVKD in the germline V gene. CDR3 size: 12 residues. Trimming left V 5 bases short and J 11 bases short, with 13 bases between. CDR3 loop: CAISPGTLKQFF. The CDR3 nucleotides read TGTGCCATCAGTCCCGGGACACTTAAGCAGTTCTTC.

About this clonotype: An end of the junction does not agree with germline; a read error may underlie this. This rearrangement joins TRBV11-3 to TRBJ2-7; D not resolved. Germline lookup yields CDR1 SGHNT and CDR2 YENEEA. CDR3 length: 12 amino acids. CDR3 protein: CASSLGIMEQYF. The CDR3 coding sequence is TGTGCCAGCAGCTTAGGGATCATGGAGCAATACTTC.